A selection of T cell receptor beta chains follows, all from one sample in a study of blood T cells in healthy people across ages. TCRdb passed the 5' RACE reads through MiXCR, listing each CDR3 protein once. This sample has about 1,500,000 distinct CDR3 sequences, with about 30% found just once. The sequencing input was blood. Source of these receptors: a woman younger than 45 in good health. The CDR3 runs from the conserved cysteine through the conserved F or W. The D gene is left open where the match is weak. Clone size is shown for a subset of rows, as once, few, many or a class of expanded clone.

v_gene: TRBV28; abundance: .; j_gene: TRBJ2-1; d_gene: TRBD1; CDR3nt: TGTGCCAGCAGTCCAATTGAGGGACAGTATTACAATGAGCAGTTCTTC; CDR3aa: CASSPIEGQYYNEQFF
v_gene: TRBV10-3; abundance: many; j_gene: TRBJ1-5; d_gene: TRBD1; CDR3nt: TGTGCCATCAGGGACGACAGGGGGCCTGCTCAGCCCCAGCATTTT; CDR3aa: CAIRDDRGPAQPQHF
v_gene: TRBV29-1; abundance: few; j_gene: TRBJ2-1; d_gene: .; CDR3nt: TGCAGCGTCCGCGCAGCAGGGGGAGGGCAGTTCTTC; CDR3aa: CSVRAAGGGQFF
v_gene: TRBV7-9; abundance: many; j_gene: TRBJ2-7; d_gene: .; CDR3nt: TGTGCCAGCAGCTTAGGATCTGTGAACGAGCAGTACTTC; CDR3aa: CASSLGSVNEQYF
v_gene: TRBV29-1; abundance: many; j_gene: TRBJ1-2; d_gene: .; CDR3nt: TGCAGCGTTGATGGAGGACCAGTTGGGAACTATGGCTACACCTTC; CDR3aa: CSVDGGPVGNYGYTF
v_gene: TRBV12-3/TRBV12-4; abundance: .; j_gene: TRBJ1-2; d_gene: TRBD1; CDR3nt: TGTGCCAGCAGCCAGACCTTCGGGGACAGGGGGCCTGGCTACACCTTC; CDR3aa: CASSQTFGDRGPGYTF
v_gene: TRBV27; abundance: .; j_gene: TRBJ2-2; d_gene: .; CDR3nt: TGTGCCAGCAGTAACCCCGGGGTAGCCGCGACCGGGGAGCTGTTTTTT; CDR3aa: CASSNPGVAATGELFF
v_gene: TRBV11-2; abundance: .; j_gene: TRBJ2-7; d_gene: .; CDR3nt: TGTGCCAGCAGCTTTGAGGGAGTAGTGTACGAGCAGTACTTC; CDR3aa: CASSFEGVVYEQYF
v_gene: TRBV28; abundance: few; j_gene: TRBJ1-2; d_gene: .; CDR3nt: TGTGCCAGCGCCCTAAGCGAACCTTATGGCTACACCTTC; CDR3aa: CASALSEPYGYTF
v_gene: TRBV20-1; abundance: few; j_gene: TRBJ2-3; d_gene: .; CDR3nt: TGCAGTGCTGGAGGGGGCAAGGGTACAGATACGCAGTATTTT; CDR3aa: CSAGGGKGTDTQYF
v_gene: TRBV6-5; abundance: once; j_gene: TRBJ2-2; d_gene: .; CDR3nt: TGTGCCAGCGGACAGAATGCAAACACCGGGGAGCTGTTTTTT; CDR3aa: CASGQNANTGELFF
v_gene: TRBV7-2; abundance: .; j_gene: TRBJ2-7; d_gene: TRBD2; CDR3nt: TGTGCCAGCAGCACGAGCGGGGTGGGAGTAGGGGAGCAGTACTTC; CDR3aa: CASSTSGVGVGEQYF
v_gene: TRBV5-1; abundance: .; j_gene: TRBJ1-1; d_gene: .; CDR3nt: TGCGCCAGCGACTTTGGGCGGGGGCAGGATGAAGCTTTCTTT; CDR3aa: CASDFGRGQDEAFF
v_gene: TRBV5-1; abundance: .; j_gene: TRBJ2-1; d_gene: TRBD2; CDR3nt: TGCGCCAGCAGCCCTTCTTGGGGCCGGGGGGGCCAGAATGAGCAGTTCTTC; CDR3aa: CASSPSWGRGGQNEQFF
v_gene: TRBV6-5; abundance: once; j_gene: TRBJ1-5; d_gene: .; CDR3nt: TGTGCCAGGCAGGGACAGCCCCAGCATTTT; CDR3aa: CARQGQPQHF
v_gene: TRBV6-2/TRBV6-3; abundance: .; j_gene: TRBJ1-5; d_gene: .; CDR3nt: TGTGCCAGCAGTTACTATGGACAGCCGAATCAGCCCCAGCATTTT; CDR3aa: CASSYYGQPNQPQHF
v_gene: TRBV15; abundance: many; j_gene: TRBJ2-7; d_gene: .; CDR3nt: TGTGCCACCAGCAGAGACAGGGATAGAGTCCACGAGCAGTACTTC; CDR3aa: CATSRDRDRVHEQYF
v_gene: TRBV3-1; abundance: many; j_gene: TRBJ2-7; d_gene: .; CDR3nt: TGTGCCAGCAGCCAAGATGCGGGACCAGGCAGGACGGCGTACTTC; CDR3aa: CASSQDAGPGRTAYF
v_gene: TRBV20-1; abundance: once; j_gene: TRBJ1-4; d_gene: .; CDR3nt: TGCAGTGCTTGTAACTCCCAGGGTGGAGAAAAACTGTTTTTT; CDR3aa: CSACNSQGGEKLFF
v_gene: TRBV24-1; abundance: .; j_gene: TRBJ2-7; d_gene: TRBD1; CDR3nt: TGTGCCACCAGTGCTGGACAGGCTTCCTACAATGAGCAGTACTTC; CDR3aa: CATSAGQASYNEQYF
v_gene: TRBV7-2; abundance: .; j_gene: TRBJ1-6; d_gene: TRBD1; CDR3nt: TGTGCCAGCAGCGACCGGGACAGTTACTCACCCCTCCACTTT; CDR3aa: CASSDRDSYSPLHF
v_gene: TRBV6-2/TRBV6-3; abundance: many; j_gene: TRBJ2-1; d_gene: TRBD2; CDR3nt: TGTGCCAGCAAGTGGACTAGCGACTACAATGAGCAGTTCTTC; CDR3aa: CASKWTSDYNEQFF
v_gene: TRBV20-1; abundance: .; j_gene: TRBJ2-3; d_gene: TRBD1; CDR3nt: TGCAGTGCTCCAGACAGGGAGTTTCGTGCTGATACGCAGTATTTT; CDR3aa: CSAPDREFRADTQYF
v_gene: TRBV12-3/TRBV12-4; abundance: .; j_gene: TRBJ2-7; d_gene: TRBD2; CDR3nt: TGTGCCAGCAGTTTCTCGACTAGCGTCTCCTACGAGCAGTACTTC; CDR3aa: CASSFSTSVSYEQYF
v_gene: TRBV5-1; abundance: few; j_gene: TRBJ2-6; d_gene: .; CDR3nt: TGCGCCAGCAGCTCCGCCGGGGCGCAAGCTGGGGCCAACGTCCTGACTTTC; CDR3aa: CASSSAGAQAGANVLTF
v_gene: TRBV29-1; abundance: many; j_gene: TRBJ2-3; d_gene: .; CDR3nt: TGCAGCGTTGAGCCAGGGACGCAAACAGATACGCAGTATTTT; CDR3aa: CSVEPGTQTDTQYF
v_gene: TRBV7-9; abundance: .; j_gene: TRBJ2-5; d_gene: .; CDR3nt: TGTGCCAGCAGCCAACCCATTGGAGCTAGCGAGACCCAAGAGACCCAGTACTTC; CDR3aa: CASSQPIGASETQETQYF
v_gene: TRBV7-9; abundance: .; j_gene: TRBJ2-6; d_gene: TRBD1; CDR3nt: TGTGTCAGCAGCTTGGGGACAGGGTTAACTGGGGCCAACGTCCTGACTTTC; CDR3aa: CVSSLGTGLTGANVLTF
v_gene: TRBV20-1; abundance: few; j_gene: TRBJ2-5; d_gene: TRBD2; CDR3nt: TGCAGTGCTAGTGACAGCGGGGGGGTTGAAGAGACCCAGTACTTC; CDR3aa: CSASDSGGVEETQYF
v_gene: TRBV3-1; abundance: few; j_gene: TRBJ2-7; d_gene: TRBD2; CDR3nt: TGTGCCAGCAGCCAAGATACCAGCGGGGCCCCCGCCTACAAGCAGTACTTC; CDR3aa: CASSQDTSGAPAYKQYF
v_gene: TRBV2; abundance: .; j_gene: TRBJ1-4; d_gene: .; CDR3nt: TGTGCCAGCAGGGCCGCCTTCGCAACTAATGAAAAACTGTTTTTT; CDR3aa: CASRAAFATNEKLFF
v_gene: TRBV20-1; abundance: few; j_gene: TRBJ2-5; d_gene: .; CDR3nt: TGCAGTGCTTTCGAAGAGACCCAGTACTTC; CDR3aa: CSAFEETQYF
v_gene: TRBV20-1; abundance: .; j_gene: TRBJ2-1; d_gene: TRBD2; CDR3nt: TGCAGTGCAGTCACTAGCGGCAATGAGCAGTTCTTC; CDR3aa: CSAVTSGNEQFF
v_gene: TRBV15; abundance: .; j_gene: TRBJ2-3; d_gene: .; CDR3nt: TGTGCCACCAGCAGAGAACGTGACAGATTCTATACGCAGTATTTT; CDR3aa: CATSRERDRFYTQYF
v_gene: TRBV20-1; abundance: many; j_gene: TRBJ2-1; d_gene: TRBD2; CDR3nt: TGCAGGCCCACTAGCGAGGGCAATGAGCAGTTCTTC; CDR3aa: CRPTSEGNEQFF
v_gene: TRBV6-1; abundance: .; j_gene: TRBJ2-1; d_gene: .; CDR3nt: TGTGCCAGCAGCCCAGGGGGGCGGCAAGTGGAGTACTACAATGAGCAGTTCTTC; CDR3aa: CASSPGGRQVEYYNEQFF
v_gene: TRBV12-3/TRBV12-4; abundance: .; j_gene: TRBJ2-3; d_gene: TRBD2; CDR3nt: TGTGCCAGCAGTGACGGACTAGCGGGTTCCCTGAGCACAGATACGCAGTATTTT; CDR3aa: CASSDGLAGSLSTDTQYF
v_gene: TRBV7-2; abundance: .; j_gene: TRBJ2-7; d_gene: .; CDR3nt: TGTGCCAGCAGCTTAGAGATCTGGTACGAGCAGTACTTC; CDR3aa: CASSLEIWYEQYF
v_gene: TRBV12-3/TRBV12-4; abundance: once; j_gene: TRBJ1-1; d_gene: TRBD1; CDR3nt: TGTGCCAGCAGAAACCCCCGACAGGGGATCACTGAAGCTTTCTTT; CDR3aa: CASRNPRQGITEAFF
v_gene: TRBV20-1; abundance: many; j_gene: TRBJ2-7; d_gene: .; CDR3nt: TGCAGTGCTAGCGCTTCGGGACAAACCTACGAGCAGTACTTC; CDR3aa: CSASASGQTYEQYF
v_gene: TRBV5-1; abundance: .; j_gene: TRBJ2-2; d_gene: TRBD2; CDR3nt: TGCGCCAGCAGCTTGTGGCGGGAGCGAACCGGGGAGCTGTTTTTT; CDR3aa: CASSLWRERTGELFF
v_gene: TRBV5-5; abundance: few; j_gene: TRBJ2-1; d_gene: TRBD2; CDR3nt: TGTGCCAGCAGCTTGGACGAGGGACTAGCGACCTACAATGAGCAGTTCTTC; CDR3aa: CASSLDEGLATYNEQFF
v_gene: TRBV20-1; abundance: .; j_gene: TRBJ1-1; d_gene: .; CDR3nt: TGCAGTGCTAGGCCACAGGAGTTCCCCATATTCTCCCGGAACACTGAAGCTTTCTTT; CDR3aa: CSARPQEFPIFSRNTEAFF
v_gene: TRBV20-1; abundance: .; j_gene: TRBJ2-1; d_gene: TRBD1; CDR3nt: TGCAGTGCTAACGGACAGGGTTGGAACAATGAGCAGTTCTTC; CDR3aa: CSANGQGWNNEQFF
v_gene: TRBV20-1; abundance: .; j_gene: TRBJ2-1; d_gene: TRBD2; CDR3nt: TGCAGTGCTAGAGGTCTAAGCGGGAGATATTACAATGAGCAGTTCTTC; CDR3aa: CSARGLSGRYYNEQFF
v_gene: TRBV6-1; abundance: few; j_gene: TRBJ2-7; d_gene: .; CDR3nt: TGTGCCAGCAGTGAAAGGGCCGACCGTCTCTACGAGCAGTACTTC; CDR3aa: CASSERADRLYEQYF
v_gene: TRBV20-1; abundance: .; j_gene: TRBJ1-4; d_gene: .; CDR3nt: TGCAGTGCTAGTAAGGGGGACGACGAAAAACTGTTTTTT; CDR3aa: CSASKGDDEKLFF
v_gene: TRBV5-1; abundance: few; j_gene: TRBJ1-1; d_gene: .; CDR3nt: TGCGCCAGCAGCTTGGACACCTTGGGCACTGAAGCTTTCTTT; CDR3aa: CASSLDTLGTEAFF